The entry below gives a single T cell receptor beta chain sequence along with its context. The data derive from a study of blood T cell repertoires in COVID-19. At the level of the study: Collection of acute and convalescent COVID-19 samples took place in the United States, Italy and Spain. The cDNA or gDNA used as material had been derived from T cells, B-cell-depleted T cells, or PBMCs.

As processed by the authors: Cell counts per sample came from amplifying reference gene primers. Clones were sequenced by immunoSEQ multiplex PCR, and TCRdb holds only the in-frame ones, with some missing. The V and J calls and clone size are taken from that table; D and trimming were inferred from the DNA. The table lists about 120,000 clones, 79% of them singletons. Trimming shortened V by 0 bases and J by 1 base, and 3 bases separated the two germline ends. There are 14 residues in the CDR3. Germline CDR1 reads LNHNV; CDR2 reads YYDKDF (reference sequence). Sample: peripheral blood. The chain links TRBV15 to TRBJ2-2, with D hard to call. The receptor comes from a woman of 80 years or more with acute or convalescent COVID-19. CDR3 DNA sequence: TGTGCCACCAGCAGAGACTTGAACACCGGGGAGCTGTTTTTT. It specifies CATSRDLNTGELFF.